These 2 T cell receptor beta chains were sequenced from one sample in a study of technical replicates of blood from several donors. The repertoire was sequenced with immunoSEQ multiplex PCR; TCRdb's copy has only in-frame clones and lacks some. The repertoire holds nearly 90,000 clones, with just under 95% as singletons. Sequencing used T cells isolated from PBMCs. The receptors were sampled from a human donor in good health.

This chain uses TRBV28 with TRBJ2-3, with 9 positions matching TRBD2. V lost 7 bases and J lost 4; bases outside the gene matches: 15. The CDR3 length is 17 residues. Germline loops: CDR1 MDHEN, CDR2 SYDVKM. The CDR3 coding sequence is TGTGCCAGCAACGCCCAATTTAGCGGGAGAGACTCAGATACGCAGTATTTT. It yields the protein CASNAQFSGRDSDTQYF.

V gene TRBV19 combines with J gene TRBJ2-2; TRBD2 aligns across 12 bases. Germline lookup yields CDR1 LNHDA and CDR2 SQIVND (reference sequence). Trimming took 5 bases from V and 5 from J; bases not matched to a gene: 6. CDR3 size: 16 residues. The CDR3, as DNA: TGTGCCAGTAGTCCCCGGCTAGCGGGAGGGACCGGGGAGCTGTTTTTT. Its protein is CASSPRLAGGTGELFF.